The sequence of this TCR beta chain was determined in a study of early T cells in non-severe SARS-CoV-2 infection (dated by TCRdb to the early 2020s). Study-level background: Because TCR sequencing relied on bulk RNA taken from unsorted whole blood, pairing of alpha and beta chains was not possible.

The study was a case-control design nested within a healthcare worker cohort in London, UK, with weekly nasopharyngeal swab PCR tests and blood sampling. Between 23 and 31 March 2020, the week of the UK lockdown, healthcare workers were enrolled and then followed up weekly for as long as 16 weeks. Results and caveats for the whole study, not just this receptor: Matching against VDJdb was skewed toward anti-spike CD8 responses, likely underestimated virus-specific expansions, and missed private and CD4 specificities.

This clonotype was picked up a small number of times. Its antigen target is currently unknown. No quality values exist for individual bases; no much larger clone is one base distant. V and J lose 2 bases and 16 bases, and a span of 30 bases separates them. CDR1 SQVTM and CDR2 ANQGSEA are derived from the germline V gene. Counted from cysteine to phenylalanine, this CDR3 has 17 amino acids. Only the CDR3 DNA stays, 51 bases, in frame from base 1. Libraries were made using 5' RACE. Sequenced on a NextSeq 500. Unique molecular identifiers were attached to individual cDNA molecules in the TCR library protocol so that sequencing error and PCR bias could be corrected. Both TCR alpha and beta chains were sequenced, and tight co-correlation was observed between alpha and beta sequence abundances in each sample. Regarding the original processing steps: Decombinator V4 was used to annotate the V gene, J gene and CDR3 of the TCR sequences. TCRs were defined as expanded if a significant change between any two time points was detected under a Poisson model with p below 0.0001. TCR abundances were normalised to the total number of TCRs sequenced per sample and were expressed as counts per million. MAIT TCRs were defined by TRAV1-2 paired with TRAJ12, TRAJ20 or TRAJ33, and iNKT TCRs by TRAV10 paired with TRAJ18. VDJdb, accessed on 1 November 2021, was searched for TCRs annotated for CMV, EBV and SARS-CoV-2, and TCRs annotated for more than one antigen were excluded. TCRdb ran its own pipeline on the public reads, namely fastp trimming at Q25 and MiXCR clone calling, and kept in-frame beta chains. Every distinct CDR3 protein forms one entry, paired with its most common genes and DNA. These V and J calls rely on TCRdb rather than the paper's analysis. In all, the sample holds about 80,000 distinct CDR3 sequences, and around 12% of those were seen once. The ten biggest clones cover about 3.4% of the sample.

This TCR was recovered from an adult who was a healthcare worker with PCR-confirmed SARS-CoV-2 infection or an uninfected control (not recorded which). Sequencing was performed on whole blood. The rearranged chain carries TRBV29-1 and TRBJ2-6, with the identity of the D gene unclear. The CDR3 protein: CSVETVPRAQNAPRLTF. The DNA sequence is as follows: TGCAGCGTTGAAACAGTGCCGAGAGCGCAAAACGCCCCCCGTCTGACTTTC.